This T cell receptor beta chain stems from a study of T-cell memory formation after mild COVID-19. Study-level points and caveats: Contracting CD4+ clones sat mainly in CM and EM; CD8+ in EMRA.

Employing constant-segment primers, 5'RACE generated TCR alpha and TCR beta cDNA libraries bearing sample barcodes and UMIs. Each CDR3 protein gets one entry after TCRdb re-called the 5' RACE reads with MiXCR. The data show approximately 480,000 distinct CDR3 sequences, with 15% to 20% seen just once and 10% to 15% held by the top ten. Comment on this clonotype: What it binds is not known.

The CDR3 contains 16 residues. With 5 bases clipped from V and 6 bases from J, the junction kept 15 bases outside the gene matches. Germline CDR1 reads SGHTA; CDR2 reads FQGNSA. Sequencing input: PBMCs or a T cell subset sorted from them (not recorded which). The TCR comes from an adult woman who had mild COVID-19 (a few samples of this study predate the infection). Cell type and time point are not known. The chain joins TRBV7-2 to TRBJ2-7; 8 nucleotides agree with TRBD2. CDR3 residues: CASSPYPAGGTPEQYF. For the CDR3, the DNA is TGTGCCAGCAGCCCGTACCCGGCGGGAGGTACCCCCGAGCAGTACTTC.